This T cell receptor (beta chain) was profiled in a study of beta chain features in type 1 diabetes. Study findings and constraints: Moderately but significantly shorter TCRB CDR3s were found in Type 1 diabetes patients in all four CD4+ subsets.

As to this clone: Its antigen is as yet unknown.

Trimming left V 2 bases short and J 4 bases short, with 8 bases between. Germline CDR1 MNHEY, CDR2 SVGAGI. This CDR3 is 13 amino acids long. Expressed TCRB transcripts were sequenced because the isolated RNA had all been reverse transcribed beforehand. Sequenced by immunoSEQ multiplex PCR; TCRdb stores in-frame clones only, minus some. The top ten clones hold roughly 2.5% of a sample with more than 100,000 clones, about 16% of them seen once. This chain links TRBV6-5 with TRBJ1-2; TRBD1 is a possible D gene (5 bases). This TCR was sampled from a man under 40 with type 1 diabetes. The sequenced sample consisted of central memory CD4+ T cells from blood. The CDR3 DNA reads TGTGCCAGCAGTTACGCGGGGGGCTATGGCTACACCTTC. This translates into CASSYAGGYGYTF.